Shown below are 32 T cell receptor beta chains from a single sample sequenced in a study of OX40 agonist ivuxolimab in advanced cancers. Produced via immunoSEQ multiplex PCR; TCRdb's table is partial and in-frame only. The data contain around 70,000 clones, around 80% of them seen just once; the ten biggest clones take up around 5%. Here the sequenced sample was CD4+ or CD8+ T cells sorted from blood, taken in a trial of the OX40 agonist ivuxolimab. These receptors were taken from an adult with an advanced solid tumor such as melanoma, head and neck, liver or kidney cancer.

This clone was counted only a few times. The J gene is TRBJ1-1, the V gene TRBV5-1; 8 positions agree with TRBD1. Trimming cost V 0 bases and J 4 bases; bases outside gene matches: 2. This CDR3 comprises 14 residues. Germline V lookup: CDR1 SGHRS, CDR2 YFSETQ. CDR3 in DNA: TGCGCCAGCAGCTTGGATACAGGGGGCACTGAAGCTTTCTTT. It translates to CASSLDTGGTEAFF.

The genes are TRBV7-2 and TRBJ2-1; 13 nucleotides agree with TRBD2. Germline CDR1 SGHTA, CDR2 FQGNSA. The V and J ends lost 4 bases and 8 bases, in that order; junction bases with no gene match: 5. This CDR3 is built from 15 residues. DNA of the CDR3: TGTGCCAGCAGCTCGGGACTAGCGGGGACATATGAGCAGTTCTTC. This gives the protein CASSSGLAGTYEQFF.

This clone was picked up a small number of times. CDR3 amino acids: CATSRTFGGRAGYEQYF. The CDR3 DNA sequence: TGTGCCACCAGCAGGACCTTTGGCGGGAGGGCTGGCTACGAGCAGTACTTC. The chain uses TRBV15 and TRBJ2-7; 9 bases map to TRBD2. This CDR3 comprises 17 residues. Germline CDR1 reads LNHNV; CDR2 reads YYDKDF (reference sequence). V lost 3 bases to trimming and J lost 3 bases; unmatched junction nucleotides: 12. The complete variable domain, with remaining parts taken from reference TRBV15 and TRBJ2-7, reads DAMVIQNPRYQVTQFGKPVTLSCSQTLNHNVMYWYQQKSSQAPKLLFHYYDKDFNNEADTPDNFQSRRPNTSFCFLDIRSPGLGDTAMYLCATSRTFGGRAGYEQYFGPGTRLTVT.

V gene TRBV5-1 combines with J gene TRBJ2-7; 7 nucleotides agree with TRBD2. V was clipped by 4 bases and J by 1 base; unmatched bases: 11. Germline lookup yields CDR1 SGHRS and CDR2 YFSETQ. The CDR3 has 16 residues. The chain's CDR3 is CASSPILSGVSYEQYF. For the CDR3, the DNA is TGCGCCAGCAGCCCCATCCTAAGCGGGGTTTCCTACGAGCAGTACTTC.

This sequence joins TRBV6-5 and TRBJ2-1, with 10 bases lining up with TRBD2. The CDR3 spans 15 residues. Germline V gene sequence: CDR1 MNHEY, CDR2 SVGAGI. V gave up 0 bases and J gave up 6 bases; unmatched junction bases: 2. In DNA, the CDR3 is TGTGCCAGCAGTTACTCGCTAGCGGGAGTCAATGAGCAGTTCTTC. Amino acids: CASSYSLAGVNEQFF.

This chain uses TRBV5-1 with TRBJ2-7, with TRBD2 matching 8 bases. CDR3 length: 14 residues. The V and J ends lost 3 bases and 7 bases, in that order; junction bases with no gene match: 9. Germline V gives CDR1 SGHRS, CDR2 YFSETQ. CDR3 nucleotides: TGCGCCAGCAGCTCTACCCCCGGGACTAGTGAGCAGTACTTC. Its protein is CASSSTPGTSEQYF.

The rearrangement joins TRBV6-1 to TRBJ1-5; a possible D gene is TRBD1 (5 bases). Trimming shortened V by 3 bases and J by 8 bases, and 8 bases separated the two germline ends. The germline V gene encodes CDR1 MNHNS and CDR2 SASEGT. This CDR3 spans 12 amino acids. The CDR3 coding sequence is TGTGCCAGCAGTGAGGGGGGTAAGCCCCAGCATTTT. Translation: CASSEGGKPQHF.

This chain joins TRBV5-1 and TRBJ2-1; possible D gene TRBD1, 6 bases. V lost 6 bases, J lost 5 bases, and 18 bases lay in between. The CDR3 covers 15 residues. Looked up from germline, CDR1 is SGHRS and CDR2 is YFSETQ. CDR3 nucleotide sequence: TGCGCCAGCAATATGGGGACACACAGTCACAATGAGCAGTTCTTC. Its protein is CASNMGTHSHNEQFF.

This clone was detected only once. The chain carries TRBV5-1 and TRBJ2-5; the D is unclear. CDR1 is SGHRS, CDR2 YFSETQ, per germline. The CDR3 sequence is 13 residues long. Trimming stripped 0 bases from V and 5 bases from J, with 8 bases between. The CDR3 bases are TGCGCCAGCAGCTTGGAAGGTGCGGAGACCCAGTACTTC. Protein product: CASSLEGAETQYF. The whole variable domain, remainder taken from reference TRBV5-1 and TRBJ2-5, is KAGVTQTPRYLIKTRGQQVTLSCSPISGHRSVSWYQQTPGQGLQFLFEYFSETQRNKGNFPGRFSGRQFSNSRSEMNVSTLELGDSALYLCASSLEGAETQYFGPGTRLLVL.

This rearrangement joins TRBV6-6 to TRBJ2-7; D gene ambiguous. V was clipped by 6 bases and J by 7 bases, with 10 bases between them. Germline V gene lookup returns CDR1 MNHNY and CDR2 SVGAGI (reference sequence). The length of the CDR3 is 11 residues. For the CDR3, the DNA is TGTGCCAGCAGCCTCGACCGGGAGCAGTACTTC. Translated: CASSLDREQYF.

The chain couples TRBV7-2 to TRBJ2-3; 12 nucleotides agree with TRBD2. Germline CDR1 SGHTA, CDR2 FQGNSA. This CDR3 comprises 19 residues. J gave up 1 base and V 1 base, and 9 bases lay outside the gene matches. Here the CDR3 reads CASSLEGRTSGVGTDTQYF. The CDR3 DNA reads as TGTGCCAGCAGCTTAGAAGGGCGGACTAGCGGGGTCGGCACAGATACGCAGTATTTT.

The gene calls are TRBV15 and TRBJ2-1; 10 bases map to TRBD1. Germline CDR1 LNHNV, CDR2 YYDKDF (reference sequence). CDR3 length equals 16 residues. J gave up 6 bases and V 4 bases, and 9 bases lay outside the gene matches. The CDR3 here is CATSTTRDRGSNEQFF. As DNA, the CDR3 is TGTGCCACCAGCACAACCCGGGACAGGGGTTCCAATGAGCAGTTCTTC.

The rearrangement links TRBV9 to TRBJ1-5; tentative D call: TRBD1 (5 bases). The CDR3 spans 15 residues. Per germline, CDR1 SGDLS and CDR2 YYNGEE. V was cut by 3 bases and J by 0 bases, with 10 bases left in between. CDR3 DNA sequence: TGTGCCAGCAGCGCCGGGGACTATAGCAATCAGCCCCAGCATTTT. Translated, it gives CASSAGDYSNQPQHF.

The CDR3 bases are TGTGCCAGCAGCTTAGTTGGGACGGACTACGAGCAGTACTTC. This gives the protein CASSLVGTDYEQYF. V gene TRBV7-8 combines with J gene TRBJ2-7; perhaps D is TRBD1 or TRBD2 (5 bases each). V lost 1 base to trimming and J lost 3 bases, with 10 bases between them. CDR1 is SGHVS, CDR2 FQNEAQ, per germline. This CDR3 contains 14 residues.

The rearrangement uses TRBV2 and TRBJ2-7; 7 bases agree with TRBD1. The V gene's germline CDR1 is SNHLY and CDR2 FYNNEI. The junction had 6 bases not matched to a gene; V was cut back by 6 bases and J by 1 base. The CDR3 runs 14 residues. CDR3 loop: CASRTGEFSYEQYF. Written as DNA, the CDR3 is TGTGCCAGCAGAACAGGGGAGTTTTCCTACGAGCAGTACTTC. Drawing the rest from reference TRBV2 and TRBJ2-7, the complete variable domain is EPEVTQTPSHQVTQMGQEVILRCVPISNHLYFYWYRQILGQKVEFLVSFYNNEISEKSEIFDDQFSVERPDGSNFTLKIRSTKLEDSAMYFCASRTGEFSYEQYFGPGTRLTVT.

This sequence joins TRBV2 and TRBJ2-5; the D gene could be TRBD1 or TRBD2 (6 bases each). Germline V CDR1 and CDR2: SNHLY, FYNNEI. The CDR3 runs 15 residues. The V gene lost 3 bases and the J gene lost 4 bases, with 15 bases spanning the gap. The CDR3 sequence: CASSDRGLKGETQYF. The CDR3 region has the DNA TGTGCCAGCAGTGACAGGGGACTTAAAGGAGAGACCCAGTACTTC.

The chain has TRBV29-1 and TRBJ2-1; 14 bases are shared with TRBD2. CDR1 SQVTM and CDR2 ANQGSEA come from the germline V gene. The CDR3 contains 14 residues. The J segment lost 8 bases and the V segment lost 4 bases, leaving 4 bases of the junction unmatched. The DNA for the CDR3 is TGCAGCGTTGCAGGGACTAGCGGGAGAGATGAGCAGTTCTTC. Protein: CSVAGTSGRDEQFF.

The rearrangement uses TRBV19 and TRBJ1-4; D ambiguous. Trimming cost V 3 bases and J 4 bases, with 12 bases left between them. The CDR3 sequence is 15 residues long. Germline CDR1 and CDR2: LNHDA and SQIVND (reference sequence). The CDR3 region is CASSIKDGFNEKLFF. The CDR3 DNA follows: TGTGCCAGTAGTATCAAGGACGGATTTAATGAAAAACTGTTTTTT.

The chain has TRBV6-6 and TRBJ2-7; TRBD2 aligns across 12 bases. There are 15 residues in the CDR3. The V gene end was trimmed by 4 bases and the J gene end by 2 bases; junction bases not matched to a gene: 3. CDR1 is MNHNY, CDR2 SVGAGI, per germline (reference sequence). The CDR3 loop is CASSFLAGGTYEQYF. The CDR3 DNA reads as TGTGCCAGCAGTTTCCTAGCGGGAGGGACCTACGAGCAGTACTTC.

The V gene is TRBV6-6, the J gene TRBJ2-1, with 9 bases that match TRBD2. The CDR3 runs 15 residues. Germline lookup yields CDR1 MNHNY and CDR2 SVGAGI (reference sequence). After removal of 2 bases from V and 8 bases from J, the junction contained 7 bases not matched to a gene. The CDR3, as DNA: TGTGCCAGCAGTTACGTGGGACTAGCCTCCGATGAGCAGTTCTTC. It encodes CASSYVGLASDEQFF.

The chain has TRBV7-9 and TRBJ1-2, with D perhaps TRBD1 (5 bases). Germline assignment: CDR1 SEHNR and CDR2 FQNEAQ (reference sequence). CDR3 length: 14 amino acids. V gave up 6 bases and J gave up 2 bases, with 13 bases separating them. CDR3: CASSHPGRNYGYTF. The CDR3 DNA reads as TGTGCCAGCAGTCACCCGGGACGGAACTATGGCTACACCTTC.

This clone has just one count. The rearrangement uses TRBV5-4 and TRBJ2-5, with D possibly matching TRBD1 (5 bases). The CDR3 length is 13 residues. CDR1 is SGHNT, CDR2 YYREEE, per germline (reference sequence). Trimming removed 0 bases from V and 6 bases from J, with 9 bases in between. DNA for the CDR3: TGTGCCAGCAGCTTGGAGGGGTGGAAGACCCAGTACTTC. Residues: CASSLEGWKTQYF.

This clone appeared a single time. The chain combines TRBV7-8 with TRBJ1-2; possibly TRBD1 for D (5 bases). Looked up from germline, CDR1 is SGHVS and CDR2 is FQNEAQ. The CDR3 contains 13 residues. Trimming stripped 3 bases from V and 8 bases from J, with 13 bases between. The CDR3 nucleotides are TGTGCCAGCAGCTTTACCGGGGCGGAGGGCTACACCTTC. This codes for CASSFTGAEGYTF.

The rearrangement uses TRBV7-2 and TRBJ2-5; TRBD1 is a possible D gene (5 bases). Germline CDR1 and CDR2: SGHTA and FQGNSA. The CDR3 covers 13 residues. The V end was cut by 5 bases, the J end by 0 bases, with 7 bases between. CDR3 bases: TGTGCCAGCAGCGGGGCCTACCAAGAGACCCAGTACTTC. Translation gives CASSGAYQETQYF.

This clone was counted only a few times. The chain uses TRBV6-1 and TRBJ2-7, with D unclear. V was cut by 4 bases and J by 3 bases, with 7 bases left in between. The CDR3 sequence is 12 residues long. Per the germline V gene, CDR1 is MNHNS and CDR2 is SASEGT. CDR3 region: CASSVQDYEQYF. In DNA form, the CDR3 reads TGTGCCAGCAGTGTACAAGACTACGAGCAGTACTTC.

V gene TRBV6-1 combines with J gene TRBJ1-3; D call uncertain. V lost 2 bases, J lost 2 bases, and 16 bases lay in between. The germline V gene has CDR1 MNHNS and CDR2 SASEGT. The CDR3 is made up of 17 amino acids. CDR3 nucleotide sequence: TGTGCCAGCAGTGAATTTGGGTATAGAATGACTGGAAACACCATATATTTT. This encodes CASSEFGYRMTGNTIYF.

The chain is built from TRBV11-2 and TRBJ1-1; a possible D gene is TRBD1 (5 bases). The germline V gene has CDR1 SGHAT and CDR2 FQNNGV. Trimming took off 2 bases at V and 0 bases at J, with 10 bases between the two ends. The CDR3 totals 15 residues. The CDR3, as DNA: TGTGCCAGCAGCTTAAACGAGGGACTGAACACTGAAGCTTTCTTT. Protein: CASSLNEGLNTEAFF.

The chain combines TRBV7-2 with TRBJ1-2; perhaps TRBD1 as D (6 bases). The CDR3 is made up of 15 amino acids. The germline V and J ends were trimmed by 1 base and 4 bases, with 13 bases remaining between them. Germline V gives CDR1 SGHTA, CDR2 FQGNSA. CDR3 region: CASSLVRTESYGYTF. The CDR3 DNA reads as TGTGCCAGCAGCTTAGTTCGGACAGAAAGCTATGGCTACACCTTC.

This chain connects TRBV10-2 to TRBJ1-2; TRBD1 aligns across 9 bases. Germline V gene lookup returns CDR1 WSHSY and CDR2 SAAADI. The CDR3 runs 15 residues. The V segment lost 0 bases and the J segment 7 bases; nucleotides outside the gene matches: 6. This CDR3 reads CASSESGGTGTGYTF. CDR3 DNA sequence: TGCGCCAGCAGTGAGTCGGGAGGGACAGGGACTGGCTACACCTTC.

Concerning this clone: Germline and junction disagree at one end, which may indicate a read error. The V gene is TRBV7-7, the J gene TRBJ2-1; a weak D match, TRBD2 (5 bases). Germline CDR1 and CDR2: SSHAT and FNYEAQ (reference sequence). CDR3 length: 13 residues. DNA of the CDR3: TGTGCTAGCAGCACGGGGTATAACAATGAGCAGTTCTTC. Translation gives CASSTGYNNEQFF.

The J gene is TRBJ2-5, the V gene TRBV18; 9 bases are shared with TRBD2. V shed 1 base and J 1 base; nucleotides not matched to a gene: 4. Germline-derived CDR1 and CDR2 are KGHSH and LQKENI. CDR3 length equals 16 residues. The CDR3 DNA reads TGTGCCAGCTCACCACGGAGCGGGGGGCCCCAAGAGACCCAGTACTTC. Protein: CASSPRSGGPQETQYF.

This chain uses TRBV7-2 with TRBJ2-2; 8 nucleotides agree with TRBD2. The CDR3 totals 16 residues. Looked up from germline, CDR1 is SGHTA and CDR2 is FQGNSA. With 4 bases clipped from V and 4 bases from J, the junction kept 8 bases outside the gene matches. This chain's CDR3 is CASSYYHAGGTGELFF. Here the CDR3 DNA reads TGTGCCAGCAGCTACTACCATGCGGGGGGCACCGGGGAGCTGTTTTTT.